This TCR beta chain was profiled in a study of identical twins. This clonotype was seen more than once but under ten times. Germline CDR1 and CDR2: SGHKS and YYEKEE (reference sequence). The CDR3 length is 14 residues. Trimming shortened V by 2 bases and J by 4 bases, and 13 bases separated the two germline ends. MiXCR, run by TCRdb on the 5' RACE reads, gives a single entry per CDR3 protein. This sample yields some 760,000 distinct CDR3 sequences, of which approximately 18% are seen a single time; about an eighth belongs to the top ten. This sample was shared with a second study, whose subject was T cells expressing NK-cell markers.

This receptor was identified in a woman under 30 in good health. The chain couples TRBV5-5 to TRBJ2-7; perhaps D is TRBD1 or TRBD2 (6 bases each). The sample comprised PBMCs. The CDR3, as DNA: TGTGCCAGCAGCTTCGTCGGGGGCGAGTACGAGCAGTACTTC. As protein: CASSFVGGEYEQYF.